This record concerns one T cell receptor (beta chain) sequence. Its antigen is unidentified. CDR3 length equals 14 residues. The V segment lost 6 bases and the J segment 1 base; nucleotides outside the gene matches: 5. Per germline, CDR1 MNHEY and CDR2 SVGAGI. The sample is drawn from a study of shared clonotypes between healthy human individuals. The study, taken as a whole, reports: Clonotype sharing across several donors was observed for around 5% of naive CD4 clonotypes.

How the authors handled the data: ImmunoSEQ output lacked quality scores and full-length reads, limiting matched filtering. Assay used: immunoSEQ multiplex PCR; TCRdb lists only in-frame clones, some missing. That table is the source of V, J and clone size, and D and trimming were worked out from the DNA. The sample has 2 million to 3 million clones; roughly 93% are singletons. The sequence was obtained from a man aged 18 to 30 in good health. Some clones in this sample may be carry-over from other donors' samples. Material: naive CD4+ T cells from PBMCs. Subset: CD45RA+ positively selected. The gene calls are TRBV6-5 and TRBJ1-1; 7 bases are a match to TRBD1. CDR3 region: CASRSAGGNTEAFF. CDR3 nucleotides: TGTGCCAGCAGAAGCGCAGGGGGGAACACTGAAGCTTTCTTT.